The sample holds one count of the clone carrying this TCR beta chain. Its antigen is unidentified. The treatment was: oral pan-JAK inhibitor, 5-10 mg twice daily. Peripheral blood and lesional scalp punch biopsies were taken from alopecia areata patients. CDR1 is MGHRA, CDR2 YSYEKL, per germline. The J segment lost 4 bases and the V segment lost 4 bases, leaving 3 bases of the junction unmatched. This CDR3 is built from 14 residues. This sample is part of a study of CD8+ T cells in alopecia areata. Investigators isolated RNA and reverse transcribed it into cDNA to act as the sequencing template. Assay used: immunoSEQ multiplex PCR; TCRdb lists only in-frame clones, some missing. The sample holds some 200,000 clones, 55% to 70% seen once. Study results and caveats: When scalp samples are sequenced, resident alphabeta T cells of normal skin are also captured.

The origin of this receptor is a human donor with alopecia areata. This chain links TRBV4-1 with TRBJ1-4; TRBD1 agrees at 7 bases. Sequencing used CD4+ T cells sorted from blood, obtained at week 4, from a patient treated with tofacitinib. The CDR3 protein is CASSRTGGNEKLFF. The CDR3 DNA sequence: TGCGCCAGCAGCCGGACAGGTGGTAATGAAAAACTGTTTTTT.